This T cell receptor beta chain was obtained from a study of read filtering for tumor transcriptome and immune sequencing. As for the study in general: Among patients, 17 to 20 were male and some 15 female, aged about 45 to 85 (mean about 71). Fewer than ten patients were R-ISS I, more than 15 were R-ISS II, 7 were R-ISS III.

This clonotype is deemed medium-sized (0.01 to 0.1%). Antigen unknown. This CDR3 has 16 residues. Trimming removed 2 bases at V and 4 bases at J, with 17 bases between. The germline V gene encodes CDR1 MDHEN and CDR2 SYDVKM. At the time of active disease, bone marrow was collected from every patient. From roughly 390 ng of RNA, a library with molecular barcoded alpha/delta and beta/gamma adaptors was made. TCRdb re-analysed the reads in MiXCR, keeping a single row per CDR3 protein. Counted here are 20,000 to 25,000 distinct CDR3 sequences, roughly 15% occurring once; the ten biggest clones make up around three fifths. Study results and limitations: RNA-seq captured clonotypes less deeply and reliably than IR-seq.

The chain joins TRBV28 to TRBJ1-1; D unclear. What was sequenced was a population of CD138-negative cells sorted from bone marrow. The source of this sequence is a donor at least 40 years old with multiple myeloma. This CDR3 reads CASSLPPPGVGTEAFF. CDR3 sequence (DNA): TGTGCCAGCAGTTTACCCCCCCCGGGCGTTGGCACTGAAGCTTTCTTT.